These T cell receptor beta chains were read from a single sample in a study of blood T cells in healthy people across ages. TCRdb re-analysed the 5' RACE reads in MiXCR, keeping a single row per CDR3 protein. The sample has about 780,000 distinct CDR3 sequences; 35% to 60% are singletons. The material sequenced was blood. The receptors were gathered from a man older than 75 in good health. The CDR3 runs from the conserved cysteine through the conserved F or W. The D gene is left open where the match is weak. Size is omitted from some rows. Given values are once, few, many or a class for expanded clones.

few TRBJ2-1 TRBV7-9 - TGTGCCAGCAGCTTAGAGAGTAGGGTAGGTCAGTTCTTC CASSLESRVGQFF
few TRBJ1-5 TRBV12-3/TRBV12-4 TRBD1 TGTGCCAGCAGAACGGGGACAGGGGGCAGTCAGCCCCAGCATTTT CASRTGTGGSQPQHF
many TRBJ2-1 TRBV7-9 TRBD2 TGTGCCAGCAGCACGGTAGCGGGAGCGAGGAATGAGCAGTTCTTC CASSTVAGARNEQFF
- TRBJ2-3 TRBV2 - TGTGCCAGCAGTGAAGGGCGTGAAAGCACAGATACGCAGTATTTT CASSEGRESTDTQYF
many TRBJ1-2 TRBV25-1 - TGTGCCAGCAGTTCCACGACGGGGATTAACTATGGCTACACCTTC CASSSTTGINYGYTF
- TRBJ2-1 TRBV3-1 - TGTGCCGGCAGCCAAGACTCCTTCGAGCAGTTCTTC CAGSQDSFEQFF
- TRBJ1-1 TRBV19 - TGTGCCAGTAAGGCAGACCCCTTGAACACTGAAGCTTTCTTT CASKADPLNTEAFF
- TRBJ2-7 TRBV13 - TGTGCCAGCAGCCATAACCGGGCCGGGATTGGCGACGAGCAGTACTTC CASSHNRAGIGDEQYF
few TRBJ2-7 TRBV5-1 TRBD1 TGCGCCAGCAGCGGCCGGGACAGGTCCTACGAGCAGTACTTC CASSGRDRSYEQYF
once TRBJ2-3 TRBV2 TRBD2 TGTGCCAGCAGTGAAACTAGCGGGGGGGTTCACACAGATACGCAGTATTTT CASSETSGGVHTDTQYF
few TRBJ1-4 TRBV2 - TGTGCCAGCAGTGAATTTAGCAGAAGTAGTGAAAAACTGTTTTTT CASSEFSRSSEKLFF
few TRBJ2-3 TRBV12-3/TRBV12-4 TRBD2 TGTGCCAGCAGGCAGACTAGCGGAGATACGCAGTATTTT CASRQTSGDTQYF
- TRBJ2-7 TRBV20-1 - TGCAGTGCTACATGGACAGTTTCCTACGAGCAGTACTTC CSATWTVSYEQYF